This T cell receptor (beta chain) was profiled in a study of OX40 agonist ivuxolimab in advanced cancers. In the study overall: Having had anti-PD-1, anti-PD-L1 or anti-CTLA-4 therapy before was allowed, and approximately 40% had some.

Clones were read by immunoSEQ multiplex PCR, and TCRdb kept only the in-frame ones, dropping some. The sample holds approximately 90,000 clones, 70% to 85% seen once. V was pared by 5 bases and J by 7 bases, with 2 bases of the junction left unmatched. Germline V lookup: CDR1 LNHDA, CDR2 SQIVND (reference sequence). CDR3 length equals 13 residues. Details on this clone: The antigen remains unidentified.

Overall study findings and caveats: At 0.1 to 3.0 mg/kg, CD4+ and CD8+ blood T cells expanded clonally by week 6. In the expanded peripheral T cells, antigen specificity was never determined.

The TCR comes from an adult with an advanced solid tumor such as melanoma, head and neck, liver or kidney cancer. Sample: CD4+ or CD8+ T cells sorted from blood, taken in a trial of the OX40 agonist ivuxolimab. The chain has TRBV19 and TRBJ1-5; 10 bases align to TRBD1. The CDR3 is CASSVTGGQPQHF. CDR3 nucleotide sequence: TGTGCCAGTAGTGTGACAGGGGGCCAGCCCCAGCATTTT.